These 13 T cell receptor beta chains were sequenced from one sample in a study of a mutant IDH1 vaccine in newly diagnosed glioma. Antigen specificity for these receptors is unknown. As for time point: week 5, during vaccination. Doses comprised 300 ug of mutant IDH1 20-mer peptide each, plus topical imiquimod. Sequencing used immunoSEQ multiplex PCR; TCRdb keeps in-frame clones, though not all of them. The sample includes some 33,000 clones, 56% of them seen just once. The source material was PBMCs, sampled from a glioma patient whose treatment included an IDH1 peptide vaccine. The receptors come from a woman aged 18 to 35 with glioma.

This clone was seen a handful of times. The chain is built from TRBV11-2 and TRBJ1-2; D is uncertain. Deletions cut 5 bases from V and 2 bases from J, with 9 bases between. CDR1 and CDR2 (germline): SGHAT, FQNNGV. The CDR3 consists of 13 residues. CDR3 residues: CASSPGANYGYTF. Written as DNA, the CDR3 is TGTGCCAGCAGCCCGGGAGCCAACTATGGCTACACCTTC.

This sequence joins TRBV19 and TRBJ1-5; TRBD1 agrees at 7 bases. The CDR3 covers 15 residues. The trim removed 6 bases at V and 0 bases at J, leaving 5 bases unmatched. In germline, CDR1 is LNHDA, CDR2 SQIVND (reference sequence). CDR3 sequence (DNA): TGTGCCAGTAGCCGGACAGGTTATAGCAATCAGCCCCAGCATTTT. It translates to CASSRTGYSNQPQHF. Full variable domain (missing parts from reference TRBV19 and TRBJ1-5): DGGITQSPKYLFRKEGQNVTLSCEQNLNHDAMYWYRQDPGQGLRLIYYSQIVNDFQKGDIAEGYSVSREKKESFPLTVTSAQKNPTAFYLCASSRTGYSNQPQHFGDGTRLSIL.

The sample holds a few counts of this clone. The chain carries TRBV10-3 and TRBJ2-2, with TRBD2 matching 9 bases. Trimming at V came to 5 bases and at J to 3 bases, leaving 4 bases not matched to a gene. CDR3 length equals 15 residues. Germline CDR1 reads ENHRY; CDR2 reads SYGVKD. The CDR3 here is CAISTASGDTGELFF. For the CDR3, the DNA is TGTGCCATCAGTACCGCTAGCGGGGACACCGGGGAGCTGTTTTTT.

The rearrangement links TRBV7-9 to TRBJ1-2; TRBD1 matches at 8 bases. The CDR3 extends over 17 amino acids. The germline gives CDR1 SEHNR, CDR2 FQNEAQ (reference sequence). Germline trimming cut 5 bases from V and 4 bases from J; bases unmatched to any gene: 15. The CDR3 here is CASSPQGWTGTSYGYTF. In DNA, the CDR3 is TGTGCCAGCAGCCCTCAGGGATGGACAGGGACTTCCTATGGCTACACCTTC.

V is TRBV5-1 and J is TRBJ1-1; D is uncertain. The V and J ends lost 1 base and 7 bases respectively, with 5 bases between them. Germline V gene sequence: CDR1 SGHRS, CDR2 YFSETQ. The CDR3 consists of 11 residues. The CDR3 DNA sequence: TGCGCCAGCAGCTTGTACGATGAAGCTTTCTTT. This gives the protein CASSLYDEAFF.

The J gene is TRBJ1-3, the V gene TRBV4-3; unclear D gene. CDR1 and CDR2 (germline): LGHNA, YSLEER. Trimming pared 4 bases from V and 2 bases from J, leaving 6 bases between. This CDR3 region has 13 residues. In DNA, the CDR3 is TGCGCCAGCAGCCTCGTAGCTGGAAACACCATATATTTT. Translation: CASSLVAGNTIYF.

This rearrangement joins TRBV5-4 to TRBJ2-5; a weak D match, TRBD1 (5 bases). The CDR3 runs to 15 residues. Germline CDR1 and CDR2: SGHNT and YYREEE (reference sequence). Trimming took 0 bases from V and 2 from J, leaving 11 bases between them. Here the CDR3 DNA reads TGTGCCAGCAGCTTGGAGGACAACCAACAAGAGACCCAGTACTTC. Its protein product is CASSLEDNQQETQYF.

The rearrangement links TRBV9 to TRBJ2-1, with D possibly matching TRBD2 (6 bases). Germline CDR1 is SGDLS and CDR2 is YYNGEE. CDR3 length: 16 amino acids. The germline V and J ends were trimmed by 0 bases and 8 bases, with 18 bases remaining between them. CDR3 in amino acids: CASSVETALAGHEQFF. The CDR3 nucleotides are TGTGCCAGCAGCGTAGAAACCGCACTAGCTGGGCATGAGCAGTTCTTC.

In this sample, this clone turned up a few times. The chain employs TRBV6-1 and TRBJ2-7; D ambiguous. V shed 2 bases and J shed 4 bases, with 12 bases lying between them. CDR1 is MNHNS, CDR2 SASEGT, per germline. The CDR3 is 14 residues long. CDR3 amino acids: CASSELGSYYEQYF. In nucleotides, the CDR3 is TGTGCCAGCAGTGAACTGGGTTCCTATTACGAGCAGTACTTC.

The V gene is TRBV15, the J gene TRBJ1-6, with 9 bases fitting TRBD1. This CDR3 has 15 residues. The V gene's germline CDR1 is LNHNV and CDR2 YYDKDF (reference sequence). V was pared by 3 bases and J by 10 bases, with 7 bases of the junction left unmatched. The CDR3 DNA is TGTGCCACCAGCAGCAACAGGGACAGGGAGTCACCCCTCCACTTT. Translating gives CATSSNRDRESPLHF.

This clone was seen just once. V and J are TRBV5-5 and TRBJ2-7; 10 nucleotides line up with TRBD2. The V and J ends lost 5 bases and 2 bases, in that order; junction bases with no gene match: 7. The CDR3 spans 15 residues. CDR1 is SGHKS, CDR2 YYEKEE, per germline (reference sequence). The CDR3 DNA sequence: TGTGCCAGCAGTTGGACTAGCGGAACACCCTACGAGCAGTACTTC. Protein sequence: CASSWTSGTPYEQYF.

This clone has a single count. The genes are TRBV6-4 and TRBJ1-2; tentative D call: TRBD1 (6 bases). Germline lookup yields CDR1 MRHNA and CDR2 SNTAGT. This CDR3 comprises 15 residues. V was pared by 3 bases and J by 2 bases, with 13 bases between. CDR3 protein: CASSEQGNANYGYTF. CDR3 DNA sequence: TGTGCCAGCAGTGAGCAGGGGAATGCAAACTATGGCTACACCTTC.

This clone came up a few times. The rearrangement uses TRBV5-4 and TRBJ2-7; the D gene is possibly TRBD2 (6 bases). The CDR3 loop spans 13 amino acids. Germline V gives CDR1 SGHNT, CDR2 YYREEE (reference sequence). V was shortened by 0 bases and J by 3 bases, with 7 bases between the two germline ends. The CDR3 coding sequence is TGTGCCAGCAGCTTGGCGCGGGGCTACGAGCAGTACTTC. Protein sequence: CASSLARGYEQYF. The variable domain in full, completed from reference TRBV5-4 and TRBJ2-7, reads ETGVTQSPTHLIKTRGQQVTLRCSSQSGHNTVSWYQQALGQGPQFIFQYYREEENGRGNFPPRFSGLQFPNYSSELNVNALELDDSALYLCASSLARGYEQYFGPGTRLTVT.